This TCR beta chain was obtained from a study of cytomegalovirus exposure and HLA in healthy donors. About the research overall: T cells numbering about 180 million yielded some 100 million unique TCR beta sequences in an earlier analysis. The study, taken as a whole, reports: TCR beta V segments were, for the most part, productive about 87% or about 30% of the time in an earlier analysis. With later analysis, a missense DCLRE1C variant became linked to TCR beta V- and J-gene trimming.

With regard to this clone: Its antigen is currently unknown.

Primers for the PCR totalled 60 Vbeta and 13 Jbeta. TCRdb's copy holds only in-frame clones and misses some; the assay was immunoSEQ multiplex PCR. This table holds around 200,000 clones, 77% found once. From germline, CDR1 is MNHEY and CDR2 SVGAGI. The CDR3 length is 15 residues. V lost 0 bases to trimming and J lost 3 bases; unmatched junction nucleotides: 4. The TCR was taken from a woman aged 55-70 years in good health and CMV-seropositive. Material for sequencing was PBMCs. The chain uses TRBV6-5 and TRBJ1-1; 7 positions agree with TRBD1. CDR3 sequence: CASSYSTGLDTEAFF. CDR3 DNA sequence: TGTGCCAGCAGTTACTCGACAGGGCTTGACACTGAAGCTTTCTTT.